This entry lists 21 T cell receptor beta chains sequenced from one sample in a study of T cell changes during pregnancy in multiple sclerosis. Assay used: immunoSEQ multiplex PCR; TCRdb lists only in-frame clones, some missing. In the table there are around 52,000 clones, 92% of which are singletons. Source: CD4+ T cells from peripheral blood mononuclear cells, taken after pregnancy. These receptors were obtained from a female donor in good health, enrolled as a control in a pregnancy study.

V and J are TRBV2 and TRBJ2-2, with D hard to call. The CDR3 sequence is 13 residues long. V lost 3 bases and J lost 6, with 8 bases in between. Germline V gives CDR1 SNHLY, CDR2 FYNNEI. The CDR3 nucleotides read TGTGCCAGCAGTGATTGGGCCCCCGGGGAGCTGTTTTTT. The encoded protein is CASSDWAPGELFF.

The V call is TRBV5-1, the J call TRBJ2-2; TRBD1 is a possible D gene (5 bases). The CDR3 runs to 20 residues. In germline, CDR1 is SGHRS, CDR2 YFSETQ. Trimming left V 0 bases short and J 7 bases short, with 28 bases between. This CDR3 is CASSLAVPRQGEIVLGELFF. The CDR3 coding sequence is TGCGCCAGCAGCTTGGCCGTCCCACGCCAGGGTGAAATTGTGCTCGGGGAGCTGTTTTTT.

The CDR3, as DNA: TGCAGTGCTTACAGTAGCACTGAAGCTTTCTTT. Translation: CSAYSSTEAFF. V usage is TRBV20-1 and J usage is TRBJ1-1; D unresolved. Germline V gene sequence: CDR1 DFQATT, CDR2 SNEGSKA (reference sequence). The V end lost 5 bases, the J end lost 4 bases, and 8 bases lay between the germline ends. The CDR3 length is 11 residues.

The chain joins TRBV9 to TRBJ2-3; 8 positions agree with TRBD1. Per germline, CDR1 SGDLS and CDR2 YYNGEE. This CDR3 spans 15 amino acids. V lost 4 bases, J lost 0 bases, and 4 bases stayed unmatched. The CDR3 sequence is CASSRRGPSTDTQYF. CDR3 DNA sequence: TGTGCCAGCAGCCGCAGGGGGCCCAGCACAGATACGCAGTATTTT.

This sequence joins TRBV9 and TRBJ2-5; 11 nucleotides align to TRBD2. CDR1 is SGDLS, CDR2 YYNGEE, per germline. The CDR3 contains 17 residues. V lost 0 bases, J lost 5 bases, and 9 bases stayed unmatched. DNA of the CDR3: TGTGCCAGCAGCGTAGGTGTTAGCGGGGGGGATCGGGAGACCCAGTACTTC. It is translated as CASSVGVSGGDRETQYF.

V and J are TRBV4-3 and TRBJ1-2, with 9 nucleotides matching TRBD1. Germline CDR1 reads LGHNA; CDR2 reads YSLEER. Unmatched junction bases numbered 16, after V lost 4 bases and J lost 4 bases. The CDR3 is made up of 18 amino acids. The CDR3 coding sequence is TGCGCCAGCAGCCTAAATAACCGGGACAGGGACAACGCCTATGGCTACACCTTC. It encodes CASSLNNRDRDNAYGYTF.

The chain has TRBV29-1 and TRBJ1-2; D call uncertain. CDR3 size: 11 residues. Trimming removed 3 bases at V and 9 bases at J, with 11 bases between. Germline CDR1 reads SQVTM; CDR2 reads ANQGSEA. The CDR3 reads CSVELRRSYTF. In DNA form, the CDR3 reads TGCAGCGTTGAGCTCAGGAGGAGCTACACCTTC.

The J gene is TRBJ1-6, the V gene TRBV14; no reliable D call. V gave up 5 bases and J gave up 8 bases, with 7 bases separating them. This CDR3 has 12 residues. Per the germline V gene, CDR1 is SGHDN and CDR2 is FVKESK. CDR3 region: CASSSNYSPLHF. The CDR3 DNA reads as TGTGCCAGCAGCTCAAATTATTCACCCCTCCACTTT.

V usage is TRBV19 and J usage is TRBJ2-7; D is perhaps TRBD2 (5 bases). The CDR3 consists of 13 residues. Germline lookup yields CDR1 LNHDA and CDR2 SQIVND (reference sequence). Trimming shortened V by 5 bases and J by 5 bases, and 13 bases separated the two germline ends. The CDR3 DNA reads as TGTGCCAGTAGTCCCGCGGGTCCCAACGAGCAGTACTTC. Translation gives CASSPAGPNEQYF.

The chain uses TRBV6-6 and TRBJ2-3; 15 positions match TRBD2. Germline lookup yields CDR1 MNHNY and CDR2 SVGAGI (reference sequence). CDR3 size: 16 residues. The V gene end was trimmed by 6 bases and the J gene end by 6 bases; junction bases not matched to a gene: 7. CDR3 amino acids: CASRPGLAGGDDTQYF. The CDR3 DNA reads as TGTGCCAGCAGACCGGGACTAGCGGGGGGCGACGATACGCAGTATTTT.

The rearrangement links TRBV5-1 to TRBJ1-6; 9 bases align to TRBD1. Germline V gives CDR1 SGHRS, CDR2 YFSETQ. The CDR3 spans 14 residues. V trimming: 4 bases; J trimming: 7 bases; junction bases outside the gene matches: 3. CDR3 coding DNA: TGCGCCAGCAGCCGGGACAGGGAGAATTCACCCCTCCACTTT. It specifies CASSRDRENSPLHF.

The chain carries TRBV11-2 and TRBJ1-3; D is ambiguous. The CDR3 totals 14 residues. Trimming stripped 2 bases from V and 4 bases from J, with 9 bases between. CDR1 is SGHAT, CDR2 FQNNGV, per germline. The CDR3 coding sequence is TGTGCCAGCAGCTTAAGACCGGGGGGAAACACCATATATTTT. Its protein is CASSLRPGGNTIYF.

This clone was counted once. The V gene is TRBV7-2, the J gene TRBJ1-3, with 7 bases fitting TRBD1. Trimming took 5 bases from V and 2 from J; bases not matched to a gene: 12. In germline, CDR1 is SGHTA, CDR2 FQGNSA. This CDR3 spans 17 amino acids. The CDR3 here is CASSLRAATGAGNTIYF. CDR3 nucleotide sequence: TGTGCCAGCAGCCTAAGGGCGGCAACAGGGGCTGGAAACACCATATATTTT.

The CDR3 loop is CASSQVRTETNTEAFF. The CDR3 region has the DNA TGTGCCAGCAGCCAAGTCCGGACAGAGACTAACACTGAAGCTTTCTTT. The chain combines TRBV4-2 with TRBJ1-1; TRBD1 is a possible D gene (6 bases). This CDR3 region has 16 residues. CDR1 LGHNA and CDR2 YNFKEQ come from the germline V gene. The V and J ends lost 1 base and 2 bases respectively, with 14 bases between them.

V and J are TRBV4-1 and TRBJ1-1; D not resolved. This CDR3 is 13 amino acids long. Per the germline V gene, CDR1 is MGHRA and CDR2 is YSYEKL. Trimming removed 1 base at V and 11 bases at J, with 14 bases between. The CDR3 DNA is TGCGCCAGCAGCCAAGTTTTCTCCGTCGGGGCTTTCTTT. Amino acid sequence: CASSQVFSVGAFF.

The V call is TRBV14, the J call TRBJ1-1, with TRBD1 as a possible D gene (5 bases). The ends were cut back, 1 base at V and 10 bases at J, with 16 bases in the middle. Germline V gives CDR1 SGHDN, CDR2 FVKESK. The CDR3 covers 14 residues. CDR3 region: CASSQAGAFGGAFF. CDR3 coding DNA: TGTGCCAGCAGCCAAGCCGGCGCCTTCGGGGGAGCTTTCTTT.

The V call is TRBV6-6, the J call TRBJ1-6; D gene uncertain. This CDR3 is built from 15 residues. V was cut by 9 bases and J by 4 bases, with 16 bases left in between. CDR1 is MNHNY and CDR2 is SVGAGI in the germline V gene (reference sequence). The DNA of the CDR3 is TGTGCCAGTTACAGACAAAGAGGGTATAATTCACCCCTCCACTTT. It translates to CASYRQRGYNSPLHF.

The genes are TRBV2 and TRBJ2-5; 7 nucleotides agree with TRBD1. CDR3 length: 14 amino acids. CDR1 is SNHLY and CDR2 is FYNNEI in the germline V gene. Unmatched junction bases numbered 9, after V lost 7 bases and J lost 4 bases. The CDR3 DNA sequence: TGTGCCAGCACCCTCCAAGGGGGCCTAGAGACCCAGTACTTC. It yields the protein CASTLQGGLETQYF. The whole variable domain, filled in from reference TRBV2 and TRBJ2-5, reads EPEVTQTPSHQVTQMGQEVILRCVPISNHLYFYWYRQILGQKVEFLVSFYNNEISEKSEIFDDQFSVERPDGSNFTLKIRSTKLEDSAMYFCASTLQGGLETQYFGPGTRLLVL.

This chain uses TRBV11-2 with TRBJ1-2; D is possibly TRBD1 (5 bases). CDR1 SGHAT and CDR2 FQNNGV come from the germline V gene. This CDR3 region has 13 residues. Deletions cut 5 bases from V and 3 bases from J, with 10 bases between. The CDR3: CASSLGQDYGYTF. The CDR3 nucleotides are TGTGCCAGCAGCCTCGGACAAGACTATGGCTACACCTTC. The full variable domain, with the rest looked up from reference TRBV11-2 and TRBJ1-2, is EAGVAQSPRYKIIEKRQSVAFWCNPISGHATLYWYQQILGQGPKLLIQFQNNGVVDDSQLPKDRFSAERLKGVDSTLKIQPAKLEDSAVYLCASSLGQDYGYTFGSGTRLTVV.

The rearrangement links TRBV28 to TRBJ1-2; D ambiguous. Germline V gives CDR1 MDHEN, CDR2 SYDVKM. This CDR3 has 12 amino acids. Trimming shortened V by 8 bases and J by 8 bases, and 15 bases separated the two germline ends. The CDR3 DNA sequence: TGTGCCAGCCGAGGCTCCCCTAGAGGCTACACCTTC. Translation: CASRGSPRGYTF.

The J gene is TRBJ1-2, the V gene TRBV19; perhaps TRBD1 as D (5 bases). Germline-derived CDR1 and CDR2 are LNHDA and SQIVND (reference sequence). CDR3 length: 13 residues. Trimming took 3 bases from V and 3 from J, leaving 8 bases between them. CDR3: CASSMGRDYGYTF. The DNA of the CDR3 is TGTGCCAGTAGTATGGGCAGGGACTATGGCTACACCTTC.